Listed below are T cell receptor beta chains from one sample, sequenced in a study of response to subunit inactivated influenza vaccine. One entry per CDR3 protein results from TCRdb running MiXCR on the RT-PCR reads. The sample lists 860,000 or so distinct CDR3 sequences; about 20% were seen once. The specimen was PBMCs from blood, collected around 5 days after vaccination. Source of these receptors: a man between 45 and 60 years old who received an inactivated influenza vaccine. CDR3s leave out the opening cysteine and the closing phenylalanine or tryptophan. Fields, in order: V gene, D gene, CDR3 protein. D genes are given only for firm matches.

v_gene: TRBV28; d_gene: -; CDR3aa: ASSFTAGGPGANVLT
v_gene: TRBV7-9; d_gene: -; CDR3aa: ASSLGYTNEQF
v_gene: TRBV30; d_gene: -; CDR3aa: AWSPHRAGEQF
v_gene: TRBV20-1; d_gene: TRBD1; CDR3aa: SARDLPLSLSQGEIQY
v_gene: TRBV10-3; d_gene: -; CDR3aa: AISESGVRPQH
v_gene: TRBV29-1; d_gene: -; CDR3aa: SVKLQGGYNEQF
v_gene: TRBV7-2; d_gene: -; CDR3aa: ASSFNRLETQY
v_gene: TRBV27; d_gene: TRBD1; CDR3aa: ASSLSWQGATNEKLF
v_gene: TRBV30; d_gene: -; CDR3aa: AWSMTAASGQY
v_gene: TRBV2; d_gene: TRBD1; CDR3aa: ASSAGQHNYGYT
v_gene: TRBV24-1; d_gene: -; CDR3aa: ATSDTNRVGQPQH
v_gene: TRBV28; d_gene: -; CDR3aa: ASSLSLGRTQY
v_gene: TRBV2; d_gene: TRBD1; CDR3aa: ASSLTGGGSLVKNIQY
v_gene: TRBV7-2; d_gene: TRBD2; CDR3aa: ASSLVAGDDEQY
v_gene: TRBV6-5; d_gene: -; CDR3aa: ASSSTETGELF
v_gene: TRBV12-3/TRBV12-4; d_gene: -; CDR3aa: ASSLGRPSFFNNEQF
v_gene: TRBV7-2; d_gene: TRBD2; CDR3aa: ASSPGLETYEQY
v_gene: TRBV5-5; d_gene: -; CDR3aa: ASSLAGLGSYEQY
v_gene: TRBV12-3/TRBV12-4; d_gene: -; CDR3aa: ASSFFRGASGQTQY
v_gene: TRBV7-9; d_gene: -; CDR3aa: ASSLLGEAFSEAF
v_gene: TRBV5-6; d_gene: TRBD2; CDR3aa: ASSLKSSGGKYEQY
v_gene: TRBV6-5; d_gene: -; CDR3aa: ASSFATGRGTEQF
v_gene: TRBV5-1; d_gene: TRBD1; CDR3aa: ASSLGGQGAFYEQY
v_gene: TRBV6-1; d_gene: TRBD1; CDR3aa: AANGRQGAHQPQH
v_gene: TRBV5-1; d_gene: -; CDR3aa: ASSQNNEQF
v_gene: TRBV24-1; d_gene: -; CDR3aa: ATSDSTRGYSYNEQF
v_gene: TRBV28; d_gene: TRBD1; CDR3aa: ASSFYRDRGLYEQY
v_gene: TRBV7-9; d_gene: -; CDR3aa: ASSLSPGSSYEQY
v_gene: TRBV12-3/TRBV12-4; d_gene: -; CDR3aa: ASSSHGGNTIY
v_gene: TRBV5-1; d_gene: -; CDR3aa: ASSDNPGGYT
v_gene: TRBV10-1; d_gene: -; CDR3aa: ASSEWLTGELF
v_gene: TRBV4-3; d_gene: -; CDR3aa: ASGGDLYNEQF
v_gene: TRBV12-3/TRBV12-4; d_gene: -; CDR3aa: ASSFLGIRGELF
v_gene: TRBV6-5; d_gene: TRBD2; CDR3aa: ASSYLGLAGVNEQF
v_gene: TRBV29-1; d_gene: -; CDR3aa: SVEDPLGHYNEQF